The 7 T cell receptor beta chains below come from one sample, sequenced in a study of liver allograft versus peripheral blood T cells. The wider study: The authors compared T cell receptor repertoires in transplanted livers with recipients' peripheral blood repertoires.

TCRdb re-called the reads through MiXCR, storing one row per CDR3 protein. The sample shows some 16,000 distinct CDR3 sequences, 22% of them seen only once. These receptors originate from a human patient who had a liver transplant. These T cells may partly come from the graft donor.

This clonotype is medium-sized (0.01 to 0.1%) within its sample. The chain has TRBV29-1 and TRBJ2-1; TRBD2 might be the D (6 bases). CDR1 is SQVTM, CDR2 ANQGSEA, per germline. This CDR3 is 14 amino acids long. The V gene lost 4 bases and the J gene lost 0 bases, with 10 bases spanning the gap. CDR3 DNA: TGCAGCGTTGGCCGGGAGTCCTCCTACAATGAGCAGTTCTTC. Protein sequence: CSVGRESSYNEQFF.

The gene calls are TRBV16 and TRBJ2-5; D is perhaps TRBD1 (6 bases). Trimming shortened V by 0 bases and J by 2 bases, and 7 bases separated the two germline ends. This CDR3 has 14 amino acids. Germline V gene sequence: CDR1 KGHSY, CDR2 FQNENV. In DNA form, the CDR3 reads TGTGCCAGCAGCCAATCCACAGGGCAAGAGACCCAGTACTTC. It specifies CASSQSTGQETQYF.

This clonotype is labeled as medium-sized (0.01 to 0.1%). The genes are TRBV10-3 and TRBJ2-1; 9 bases match TRBD2. Losses at the gene ends were 0 bases for V and 3 bases for J; bases not matched to a gene: 3. Per germline, CDR1 ENHRY and CDR2 SYGVKD. This CDR3 spans 16 amino acids. Here the CDR3 DNA reads TGTGCCATCAGTGAGTCTAGCGGGGGCGTCTACAATGAGCAGTTCTTC. This sequence encodes CAISESSGGVYNEQFF.

This clonotype is labeled as medium-sized. V and J are TRBV18 and TRBJ1-4; TRBD1 aligns across 7 bases. Germline CDR1 is KGHSH and CDR2 is LQKENI. The CDR3 loop spans 14 amino acids. The V segment lost 4 bases and the J segment 3 bases; nucleotides outside the gene matches: 2. The CDR3: CASSRGTANEKLFF. The CDR3 DNA sequence: TGTGCCAGCTCACGGGGGACAGCTAATGAAAAACTGTTTTTT.

The chain joins TRBV27 to TRBJ2-2, with D perhaps matching TRBD1 or TRBD2 (5 bases each). The CDR3 covers 13 residues. V lost 8 bases to trimming and J lost 7 bases, with 14 bases between them. Germline CDR1 and CDR2: MNHEY and SMNVEV (reference sequence). CDR3 residues: CASVEGKGGELFF. CDR3 DNA sequence: TGTGCCAGCGTCGAGGGGAAAGGCGGGGAGCTGTTTTTT.

This clonotype was detected many times. The chain is built from TRBV6-6 and TRBJ2-5, with a weak D call TRBD1 (6 bases). The CDR3 runs to 14 residues. Germline V lookup: CDR1 MNHNY, CDR2 SVGAGI (reference sequence). Trimming left V 5 bases short and J 2 bases short, with 12 bases between. The CDR3 nucleotides read TGTGCCAGCAGTACCCCCGGACAGCAAGAGACCCAGTACTTC. It encodes CASSTPGQQETQYF.

This clonotype has a handful of counts. The chain is built from TRBV24-1 and TRBJ1-5; 7 bases are shared with TRBD1. Unmatched junction bases numbered 5, after V lost 4 bases and J lost 0 bases. The CDR3 is 16 amino acids. The germline V gene has CDR1 KGHDR and CDR2 SFDVKD. The CDR3 region is CATSEDREDSNQPQHF. Here the CDR3 DNA reads TGTGCCACCAGTGAAGACAGGGAAGATAGCAATCAGCCCCAGCATTTT.